These 24 T cell receptor beta chains were all obtained from the same sample, sequenced in a study of cytomegalovirus exposure and HLA in healthy donors. 13 Jbeta primers and 60 Vbeta primers were used for the PCR. TCRdb's table, derived via immunoSEQ multiplex PCR, lists solely in-frame clones and lacks some. The repertoire holds over 45,000 clones, with 78% as singletons. Sequencing input: PBMCs. These receptors were taken from a female donor in good health and CMV-seronegative.

In this sample, this clone turned up a few times. The chain is built from TRBV5-1 and TRBJ1-5, with a weak D call TRBD1 (6 bases). Trimming removed 0 bases at V and 9 bases at J, with 13 bases between. CDR3 length: 14 amino acids. CDR1 and CDR2 from the germline V gene are SGHRS and YFSETQ. CDR3 residues: CASSLGQAGGPQHF. CDR3 in DNA: TGCGCCAGCAGCTTGGGACAGGCCGGAGGGCCCCAGCATTTT.

The V gene is TRBV4-1, the J gene TRBJ1-2; maybe TRBD1 (5 bases). The CDR3 contains 16 residues. Trimming cost V 1 base and J 7 bases, with 19 bases left between them. The germline V gene encodes CDR1 MGHRA and CDR2 YSYEKL. CDR3 coding DNA: TGCGCCAGCAGCCAAGTGGTGGGGCGGCACGGTGGTGGCTACACCTTC. This translates into CASSQVVGRHGGGYTF.

The chain recombines TRBV7-9 with TRBJ2-1; no clear D gene. This CDR3 contains 13 residues. The V and J ends lost 5 bases and 9 bases respectively, with 14 bases between them. CDR1 and CDR2 from the germline V gene are SEHNR and FQNEAQ (reference sequence). This CDR3 is CASSPTPFGEQFF. The CDR3 DNA follows: TGTGCCAGCAGCCCGACTCCTTTCGGTGAGCAGTTCTTC.

This clone is a singleton in its sample. This chain uses TRBV5-1 with TRBJ1-1, with no clear D. Germline CDR1 reads SGHRS; CDR2 reads YFSETQ. This CDR3 is built from 12 residues. Trimming left V 0 bases short and J 7 bases short, with 7 bases between. CDR3: CASSLGPGEAFF. CDR3 nucleotide sequence: TGCGCCAGCAGCTTGGGGCCGGGTGAAGCTTTCTTT.

The chain is built from TRBV10-3 and TRBJ1-4; TRBD1 matches at 7 bases. The trim removed 6 bases at V and 4 bases at J, leaving 2 bases unmatched. This CDR3 is 13 amino acids long. The germline V gene encodes CDR1 ENHRY and CDR2 SYGVKD. CDR3 in DNA: TGTGCCATCAGCCGGGACAGTAATGAAAAACTGTTTTTT. It specifies CAISRDSNEKLFF.

This chain joins TRBV7-9 and TRBJ1-1; 7 bases match TRBD1. V lost 3 bases, J lost 5 bases, and 3 bases stayed unmatched. Looked up from germline, CDR1 is SEHNR and CDR2 is FQNEAQ (reference sequence). The CDR3 runs to 13 residues. The CDR3 sequence: CASSFRGETEAFF. CDR3 bases: TGTGCCAGCAGCTTCAGGGGGGAAACTGAAGCTTTCTTT.

The V gene is TRBV4-2, the J gene TRBJ2-1; 13 nucleotides agree with TRBD2. The CDR3 is 15 residues long. Germline-derived CDR1 and CDR2 are LGHNA and YNFKEQ. V gave up 4 bases and J gave up 9 bases; unmatched junction bases: 6. The chain's CDR3 is CASSLTSGGGSEQFF. The CDR3 DNA follows: TGTGCCAGCAGCCTAACTAGCGGGGGGGGTAGTGAGCAGTTCTTC.

The chain links TRBV28 to TRBJ2-7; a weak D match, TRBD1 (6 bases). The V and J ends lost 5 bases and 3 bases respectively, with 14 bases between them. Germline CDR1 MDHEN, CDR2 SYDVKM. CDR3 length: 14 residues. In DNA, the CDR3 is TGTGCCAGCAGTCTCCCGGGACAAAACTACGAGCAGTACTTC. This translates into CASSLPGQNYEQYF.

V is TRBV5-1 and J is TRBJ2-2; 10 nucleotides agree with TRBD2. CDR1 and CDR2 (germline): SGHRS, YFSETQ. CDR3 length: 17 amino acids. The ends lost 4 bases at V and 1 base at J; junction bases unmatched: 7. This chain's CDR3 is CASSESLAGVNTGELFF. CDR3 nucleotides: TGCGCCAGCAGCGAATCCCTAGCGGGGGTGAACACCGGGGAGCTGTTTTTT.

V is TRBV4-2 and J is TRBJ2-3; tentative D call: TRBD2 (7 bases). Germline V gene sequence: CDR1 LGHNA, CDR2 YNFKEQ. This CDR3 is built from 15 residues. V lost 1 base, J lost 3 bases, and 11 bases lay in between. The CDR3 here is CASSQGGGDTDTQYF. The CDR3, as DNA: TGTGCCAGCAGCCAAGGAGGGGGGGATACAGATACGCAGTATTTT.

This clone was found a few times. The chain links TRBV6-1 to TRBJ2-3; D uncertain. Germline lookup yields CDR1 MNHNS and CDR2 SASEGT. This CDR3 spans 14 amino acids. V lost 2 bases and J 5 bases, leaving 11 bases between the germline ends. CDR3 amino acids: CASSESPTLDTQYF. CDR3 DNA sequence: TGTGCCAGCAGTGAATCCCCGACACTAGATACGCAGTATTTT.

V usage is TRBV27 and J usage is TRBJ2-3; 8 bases match TRBD2. V lost 5 bases to trimming and J lost 5 bases; unmatched junction nucleotides: 18. CDR1 MNHEY and CDR2 SMNVEV come from the germline V gene (reference sequence). The length of the CDR3 is 18 residues. CDR3 loop: CASSTNQYSGGPGDTQYF. The CDR3 DNA sequence: TGTGCCAGCAGTACAAATCAGTACTCGGGGGGGCCAGGAGATACGCAGTATTTT.

The rearrangement links TRBV15 to TRBJ2-7; 11 bases are a match to TRBD2. The V gene's germline CDR1 is LNHNV and CDR2 YYDKDF (reference sequence). Germline trimming cut 3 bases from V and 2 bases from J; bases unmatched to any gene: 6. The CDR3 consists of 16 residues. CDR3: CATSSHLAGGTYEQYF. The CDR3 DNA reads TGTGCCACCAGCAGCCACCTAGCGGGGGGAACCTACGAGCAGTACTTC.

This clone was detected only a few times. This chain joins TRBV19 and TRBJ2-3, with TRBD1 identical over 10 bases. With 4 bases clipped from V and 3 bases from J, the junction kept 10 bases outside the gene matches. Germline V gives CDR1 LNHDA, CDR2 SQIVND (reference sequence). The CDR3 has 17 amino acids. CDR3 nucleotides: TGTGCCAGTAGTACCGCCCCGGGACAGGGGCTTACAGATACGCAGTATTTT. Translating gives CASSTAPGQGLTDTQYF.

J is TRBJ1-1 and V is TRBV29-1; D unclear. Trimming took 3 bases from V and 0 from J, leaving 17 bases between them. Germline CDR1 reads SQVTM; CDR2 reads ANQGSEA. The CDR3 runs 16 residues. In nucleotides, the CDR3 is TGCAGCGTTGACCTCGGGAGACACCCCGTGAACACTGAAGCTTTCTTT. Protein sequence: CSVDLGRHPVNTEAFF.

The rearrangement links TRBV28 to TRBJ1-2; D is unclear. V was clipped by 6 bases and J by 2 bases, with 13 bases between them. Germline V CDR1 and CDR2: MDHEN, SYDVKM. This CDR3 spans 14 amino acids. CDR3 amino acids: CASRAVRVNYGYTF. The CDR3 nucleotides are TGTGCCAGCAGGGCGGTCCGGGTCAACTATGGCTACACCTTC.

The chain recombines TRBV5-6 with TRBJ1-5; D unclear. Germline V gene lookup returns CDR1 SGHDT and CDR2 YYEEEE. Trimming took off 0 bases at V and 3 bases at J, with 7 bases between the two ends. This CDR3 contains 14 residues. CDR3 in DNA: TGTGCCAGCAGCTTGGGGCAGTTCAATCAGCCCCAGCATTTT. Translated, it gives CASSLGQFNQPQHF.

The chain uses TRBV5-4 and TRBJ2-4, with 7 bases fitting TRBD1. This CDR3 is built from 18 residues. The V and J ends lost 0 bases and 8 bases, in that order; junction bases with no gene match: 17. Germline CDR1 is SGHNT and CDR2 is YYREEE (reference sequence). The CDR3 loop reads CASSLDSGTAWVLDIQYF. The CDR3, as DNA: TGTGCCAGCAGCTTGGACTCTGGGACAGCATGGGTACTGGACATTCAGTACTTC.

J is TRBJ1-5 and V is TRBV21-1; the D call of TRBD1 is as the table states it, not checked on the DNA. TRBV21-1 is recorded as a pseudogene. The CDR3 is 16 residues long. CDR3 in amino acids: CASSLTGFYSNQPQHF. DNA for the CDR3: TGTGCCAGCAGCTTAACAGGGTTTTATAGCAATCAGCCCCAGCATTTT.

The rearrangement links TRBV7-2 to TRBJ2-1; 14 nucleotides agree with TRBD2. Germline V CDR1 and CDR2: SGHTA, FQGNSA. The trim removed 4 bases at V and 3 bases at J, leaving 8 bases unmatched. The CDR3 sequence is 18 residues long. The CDR3 loop is CASSSLGLAGGHYNEQFF. The CDR3 nucleotides are TGTGCCAGCAGCTCCCTAGGACTAGCGGGGGGACACTACAATGAGCAGTTCTTC.

This sequence joins TRBV11-2 and TRBJ2-6; 9 positions match TRBD2. The CDR3 sequence is 18 residues long. V lost 5 bases and J lost 3; bases outside the gene matches: 11. The germline V gene has CDR1 SGHAT and CDR2 FQNNGV. The CDR3 DNA sequence: TGTGCCAGCAGCCAATCCCGCGGGGGGGCGGGTGGGGCCAACGTCCTGACTTTC. Protein sequence: CASSQSRGGAGGANVLTF. Using reference TRBV11-2 and TRBJ2-6 for the parts outside the CDR3, the full variable domain is EAGVAQSPRYKIIEKRQSVAFWCNPISGHATLYWYQQILGQGPKLLIQFQNNGVVDDSQLPKDRFSAERLKGVDSTLKIQPAKLEDSAVYLCASSQSRGGAGGANVLTFGAGSRLTVL.

The gene calls are TRBV7-6 and TRBJ2-2, with 8 nucleotides matching TRBD1. After removal of 2 bases from V and 5 bases from J, the junction contained 7 bases not matched to a gene. The CDR3 sequence is 16 residues long. Germline assignment: CDR1 SGHVS and CDR2 FNYEAQ. Here the CDR3 reads CASSLTGTGGTGELFF. The CDR3 region has the DNA TGTGCCAGCAGCTTAACAGGGACAGGTGGGACCGGGGAGCTGTTTTTT.

The chain couples TRBV19 to TRBJ1-2; D is possibly TRBD1 (5 bases). Germline loops: CDR1 LNHDA, CDR2 SQIVND (reference sequence). The CDR3 loop spans 14 amino acids. Trimming pared 5 bases from V and 5 bases from J, leaving 15 bases between. The CDR3 coding sequence is TGTGCCAGTAGTTCAATTGGGGGGAATTATGGCTACACCTTC. Translation gives CASSSIGGNYGYTF.

The chain links TRBV29-1 to TRBJ1-1; D remains unclear. Trimming pared 0 bases from V and 1 base from J, leaving 9 bases between. This CDR3 has 14 amino acids. Germline V gene data show CDR1 as SQVTM and CDR2 as ANQGSEA. Written as DNA, the CDR3 is TGCAGCGTTGAAGAGTGGGCCGGGAACACTGAAGCTTTCTTT. Its translation is CSVEEWAGNTEAFF.